Listed below are T cell receptor beta chains from one sample, sequenced in a study of shared clonotypes between healthy human individuals. Only in-frame clones appear in the TCRdb table, and some are missing; sequencing was by immunoSEQ multiplex PCR. The sample includes a few million clones, less than 95% of them seen just once. Sequenced input: naive CD4+ T cells from PBMCs. The receptors were sampled from a man aged 18 to 29 in good health. Some clones in this sample may be carry-over from other donors' samples. CDR3s include the opening cysteine and the closing phenylalanine or tryptophan. A D gene is named only where the DNA matches it firmly. Size tells how often a clone was seen (once, few, many) or the class of an expanded clone, and some rows leave it out.

TRBJ1-1	TRBV19	TRBD1	-	CASSIESGRGPTEAFF	TGTGCCAGTAGTATTGAATCGGGCAGGGGGCCCACTGAAGCTTTCTTT
TRBJ1-1	TRBV5-1	-	few	CASSKDRRNTEAFF	TGCGCCAGCAGCAAAGACAGGAGGAACACTGAAGCTTTCTTT
TRBJ2-1	TRBV5-1	-	-	CASSVTRHTNEQFF	TGCGCCAGCAGCGTGACTCGACACACTAATGAGCAGTTCTTC
TRBJ2-5	TRBV9	-	-	CASSVGAGSQETQYF	TGTGCCAGCAGCGTAGGGGCAGGGTCACAAGAGACCCAGTACTTC
TRBJ2-2	TRBV9	TRBD1	-	CASSVGPLGQGTGELFF	TGTGCCAGCAGCGTAGGCCCTCTGGGACAGGGCACCGGGGAGCTGTTTTTT
TRBJ1-2	TRBV9	TRBD1	once	CASSPDRAGYGYTF	TGTGCCAGCAGCCCCGACAGGGCCGGCTATGGCTACACCTTC
TRBJ2-3	TRBV20-1	-	-	CSAIRGGTQYF	TGCAGTGCTATCAGGGGTGGTACGCAGTATTTT
TRBJ2-1	TRBV18	-	-	CASGTGYHYNEQFF	TGTGCCAGCGGAACAGGTTACCACTACAATGAGCAGTTCTTC
TRBJ2-3	TRBV30	TRBD2	-	CAWTAGVAGTDTQYF	TGTGCCTGGACCGCGGGAGTAGCGGGCACAGATACGCAGTATTTT
TRBJ2-4	TRBV5-1	-	-	CASSLDPGKNIQYF	TGCGCCAGCAGTTTAGACCCGGGTAAAAACATTCAGTACTTC
TRBJ2-6	TRBV18	-	once	CASSPSGAFSGANVLTF	TGTGCCAGCTCACCAAGTGGGGCCTTCTCTGGGGCCAACGTCCTGACTTTC
TRBJ1-5	TRBV9	TRBD1	-	CASSEGARQPQHF	TGTGCCAGCAGCGAGGGGGCGAGGCAGCCCCAGCATTTT
TRBJ2-1	TRBV7-3	TRBD2	-	CASSTLAGGANEQFF	TGTGCCAGCAGCACCTTAGCGGGAGGTGCCAATGAGCAGTTCTTC
TRBJ2-1	TRBV27	-	-	CASSSRGARWSEQFF	TGTGCCAGCAGTTCACGGGGGGCCAGGTGGTCTGAGCAGTTCTTC
TRBJ1-5	TRBV4-1	-	-	CASSPRDTTFNQPQHF	TGCGCCAGCAGCCCCCGGGACACCACTTTCAATCAGCCCCAGCATTTT
TRBJ1-1	TRBV27	TRBD1	-	CASPSFNPGQGSNTEAFF	TGTGCCAGCCCCTCCTTCAACCCGGGACAGGGTTCGAACACTGAAGCTTTCTTT
TRBJ1-4	TRBV28	TRBD1	-	CASNPPGTANEKLFF	TGTGCCAGCAACCCCCCCGGGACAGCAAATGAAAAACTGTTTTTT
TRBJ2-1	TRBV11-2	TRBD2	-	CASSLLFRTSGRNEQFF	TGTGCCAGCAGCTTATTATTTCGGACTAGCGGGAGGAATGAGCAGTTCTTC
TRBJ2-2	TRBV18	-	-	CASSPPRYTLSSNTGELFF	TGTGCCAGCTCACCACCAAGATACACCCTTTCCTCGAACACCGGGGAGCTGTTTTTT
TRBJ2-5	TRBV6-4	TRBD2	-	CASSAGGQETQYF	TGTGCCAGCAGTGCGGGAGGGCAAGAGACCCAGTACTTC
TRBJ2-1	TRBV14	TRBD1	-	CASSPLGQGQLAARGQFF	TGTGCCAGCAGCCCACTGGGACAGGGGCAACTAGCGGCCCGAGGGCAGTTCTTC
TRBJ1-1	TRBV28	TRBD1	once	CASRASGGKATEAFF	TGTGCCAGCAGAGCTTCAGGGGGAAAGGCGACTGAAGCTTTCTTT
TRBJ1-2	TRBV11-3	-	-	CASSLEPPHGYTF	TGTGCCAGCAGCTTAGAGCCCCCCCATGGCTACACCTTC
TRBJ2-5	TRBV7-8	-	-	CASSLFSVQETQYF	TGTGCCAGCAGCTTATTCTCGGTACAAGAGACCCAGTACTTC
TRBJ2-4	TRBV10-1	TRBD2	-	CASSGLAGAIQYF	TGCGCCAGTTCTGGACTAGCGGGGGCCATTCAGTACTTC
TRBJ1-3	TRBV28	-	-	CASRNTLRGNTIYF	TGTGCCAGCCGGAACACTTTACGAGGAAACACCATATATTTT
TRBJ1-1	TRBV5-4	TRBD1	-	CASSLVGGWGAFF	TGTGCCAGCAGCTTGGTAGGGGGCTGGGGGGCTTTCTTT
TRBJ2-3	TRBV7-2	TRBD1	-	CASSERGTGTDTQYF	TGTGCCAGCAGCGAAAGGGGGACAGGCACAGATACGCAGTATTTT
TRBJ2-2	TRBV28	-	-	CASSIMGVAEGKSGELFF	TGTGCCAGCAGCATTATGGGGGTGGCAGAGGGAAAGTCGGGGGAGCTGTTTTTT
TRBJ2-7	TRBV4-2	-	-	CASSQIPWLPHGSYEQYF	TGTGCCAGCAGCCAAATACCCTGGCTGCCTCATGGCTCCTACGAGCAGTACTTC
TRBJ2-3	TRBV9	-	-	CASSVGGSRDTQYF	TGTGCCAGCAGCGTAGGAGGCTCCCGAGATACGCAGTATTTT
TRBJ2-7	TRBV10-1	TRBD2	-	CASSPSHSGTSGRREQYF	TGCGCCAGCAGTCCCTCCCATTCCGGGACTAGCGGGAGGCGGGAGCAGTACTTC
TRBJ2-7	TRBV5-4	TRBD2	-	CASSLGLGLAGVPSYEQYF	TGTGCCAGCAGCTTGGGTCTGGGGCTAGCGGGAGTCCCCTCCTACGAGCAGTACTTC
TRBJ2-7	TRBV11-3	-	-	CASSNGRSSYEQYF	TGTGCCAGCAGCAATGGGAGATCATCCTACGAGCAGTACTTC
TRBJ2-1	TRBV5-1	-	-	CASSLGSTTVVYNEQFF	TGCGCCAGCAGCCTGGGTTCGACTACCGTGGTTTACAATGAGCAGTTCTTC
TRBJ2-1	TRBV4-2	-	-	CASVKSASSNNEQFF	TGTGCCAGCGTAAAAAGCGCGAGTTCTAACAATGAGCAGTTCTTC
TRBJ2-1	TRBV9	TRBD2	-	CASSVGSGNYNEQFF	TGTGCCAGCAGCGTCGGTAGCGGGAACTACAATGAGCAGTTCTTC
TRBJ1-3	TRBV7-2	-	-	CASSLRAGQPSGNTIYF	TGTGCCAGCAGCCTCAGGGCAGGGCAACCCTCTGGAAACACCATATATTTT
TRBJ1-1	TRBV5-1	TRBD1	-	CASSFSWTGQMNTEAFF	TGCGCCAGCAGCTTTTCCTGGACAGGGCAGATGAACACTGAAGCTTTCTTT
TRBJ1-1	TRBV5-1	TRBD1	-	CASRRQGQAGVTMNTEAFF	TGCGCCAGCAGACGACAAGGACAGGCGGGGGTGACCATGAACACTGAAGCTTTCTTT
TRBJ2-2	TRBV15	-	-	CATSMAGDTGELFF	TGTGCCACCAGCATGGCAGGGGACACCGGGGAGCTGTTTTTT
TRBJ2-1	TRBV7-9	-	-	CASSLNPNEQFF	TGTGCCAGCAGCTTAAACCCCAATGAGCAGTTCTTC
TRBJ1-5	TRBV28	TRBD1	-	CASSTAQGRDQPQHF	TGTGCCAGCAGTACAGCACAGGGGAGAGATCAGCCCCAGCATTTT
TRBJ1-5	TRBV5-8	-	-	CASSWPPGPPQHF	TGTGCCAGCAGCTGGCCCCCGGGACCCCCCCAGCATTTT
TRBJ2-7	TRBV28	-	-	CASSPPGLRYREQYF	TGTGCCAGCAGTCCCCCGGGGTTAAGGTATCGCGAGCAGTACTTC
TRBJ2-7	TRBV27	TRBD1	-	CASSPPGTGVWEQYF	TGTGCCAGCAGTCCTCCCGGGACAGGGGTTTGGGAGCAGTACTTC
TRBJ2-7	TRBV6-1	TRBD1	-	CASRGFRGTLEQYF	TGTGCCAGCAGAGGATTCAGGGGGACCCTCGAGCAGTACTTC
TRBJ2-7	TRBV2	-	-	CASSEVGSSREQYF	TGTGCCAGCAGTGAAGTCGGTTCCTCGCGAGAGCAGTACTTC
TRBJ2-3	TRBV5-1	-	-	CASSYLGDSSTDTQYF	TGCGCCAGCAGCTACCTAGGGGACTCTAGCACAGATACGCAGTATTTT
TRBJ2-1	TRBV5-1	-	-	CASSQALAILSEQFF	TGCGCCAGCAGCCAAGCTCTAGCGATCTTATCCGAGCAGTTCTTC
TRBJ2-1	TRBV5-1	TRBD2	-	CASSLGSSGRKQFF	TGCGCCAGCAGCTTGGGGTCTAGCGGGAGAAAGCAGTTCTTC
TRBJ1-2	TRBV6-1	TRBD1	-	CASSAIRSTGAKNYGYTF	TGTGCCAGCAGTGCTATCAGATCGACAGGGGCGAAAAACTATGGCTACACCTTC
TRBJ2-3	TRBV5-1	-	-	CASGDSTDTQYF	TGCGCCAGCGGGGACAGCACAGATACGCAGTATTTT
TRBJ2-5	TRBV18	-	-	CASSPPSAKTQYF	TGTGCCAGCTCACCACCCAGCGCAAAGACCCAGTACTTC
TRBJ2-2	TRBV30	-	-	CAWLWETGELFF	TGTGCCTGGCTTTGGGAGACCGGGGAGCTGTTTTTT